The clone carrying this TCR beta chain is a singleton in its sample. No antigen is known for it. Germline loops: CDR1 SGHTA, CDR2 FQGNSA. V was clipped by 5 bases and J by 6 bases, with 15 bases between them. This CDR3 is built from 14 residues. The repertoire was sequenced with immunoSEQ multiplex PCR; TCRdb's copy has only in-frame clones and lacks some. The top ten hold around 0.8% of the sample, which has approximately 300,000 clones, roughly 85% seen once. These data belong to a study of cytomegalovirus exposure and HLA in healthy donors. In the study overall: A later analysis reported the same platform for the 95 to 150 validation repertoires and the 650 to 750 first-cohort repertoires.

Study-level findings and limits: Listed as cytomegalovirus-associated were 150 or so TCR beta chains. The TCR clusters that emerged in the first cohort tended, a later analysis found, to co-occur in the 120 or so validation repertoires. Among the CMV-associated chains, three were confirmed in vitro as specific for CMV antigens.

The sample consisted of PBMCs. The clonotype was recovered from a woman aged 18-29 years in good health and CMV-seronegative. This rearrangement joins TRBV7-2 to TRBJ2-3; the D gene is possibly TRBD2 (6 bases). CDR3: CASSIAGGLDTQYF. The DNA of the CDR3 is TGTGCCAGCAGCATCGCCGGAGGGTTGGATACGCAGTATTTT.